This T cell receptor beta chain was recovered during a study of PD-1 blockade in classical Hodgkin lymphoma. The germline gives CDR1 LNHNV, CDR2 YYDKDF (reference sequence). V was clipped by 0 bases and J by 4 bases, with 9 bases between them. CDR3 length: 14 amino acids. Sample time point: cycle 4 day 1 (C4D1), after five to seven weeks of nivolumab. No patient escaped relapse after autologous stem cell transplantation, and brentuximab vedotin exposure varied. Classifying best responses yielded complete response, partial response or progressive disease. Study results and caveats: When nivolumab was started under 1 year after ASCT, patients were excluded. Newly diagnosed patients and complete responders had comparable diversity at baseline.

In its sample, this clone is medium-sized. Its matching antigen is unknown. At the DNA level, this CDR3 is encoded by other sequences in the same sample as well. Sequencing was performed with immunoSEQ multiplex PCR; in TCRdb, only in-frame clones are kept and a portion is missing. The sample contains about 32,000 clones, 65% to 85% of which appear only once. The sequences come from peripheral blood mononuclear cells (PBMCs), collected before the fourth cycle of nivolumab. This sequence originates from a human donor with classical Hodgkin lymphoma. The chain carries TRBV15 and TRBJ1-2; D call uncertain. The CDR3 region has the DNA TGTGCCACCAGCAGAGATAGGATAAGCTATGGCTACACCTTC. The encoded protein is CATSRDRISYGYTF.